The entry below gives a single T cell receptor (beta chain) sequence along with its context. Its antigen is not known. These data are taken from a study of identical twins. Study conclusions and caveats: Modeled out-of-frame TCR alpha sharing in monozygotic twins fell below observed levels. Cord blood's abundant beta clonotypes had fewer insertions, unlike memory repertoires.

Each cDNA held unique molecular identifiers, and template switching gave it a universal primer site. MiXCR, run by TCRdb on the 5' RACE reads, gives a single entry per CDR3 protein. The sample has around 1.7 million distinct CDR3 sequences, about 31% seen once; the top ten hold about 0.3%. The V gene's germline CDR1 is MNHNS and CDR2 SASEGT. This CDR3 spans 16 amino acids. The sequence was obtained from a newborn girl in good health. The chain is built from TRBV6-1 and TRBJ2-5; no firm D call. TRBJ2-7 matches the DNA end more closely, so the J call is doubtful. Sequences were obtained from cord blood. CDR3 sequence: CASSLHSTYSNYEQYF. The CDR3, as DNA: TGTGCCAGCAGCCTCCACTCGACTTATTCAAACTACGAGCAGTACTTC.